A single sample gave rise to the 11 T cell receptor beta chains below, sequenced in a study of patients and donors after allogeneic stem cell transplantation (dated by TCRdb to 2020 to 2021). The library came from RT-PCR. The sequencer was a NextSeq 550. TCRdb's own reprocessing of the public reads used fastp at Q25 and MiXCR and kept productive beta chains. When rows share a CDR3 protein, they turn into one entry using the most common DNA and genes. Here the sample has about 960,000 distinct CDR3 sequences; more than 15% occur a single time. The top ten constitute about 6% of the sample. Source material: blood, either unsorted or a sorted T cell fraction (not recorded which). These TCRs come from a human donor who was either an allogeneic HSCT recipient or a stem cell or donor lymphocyte infusion donor (not recorded which). It is not recorded whose cells these are; they may come from a transplant donor.

This clonotype was found many times. DNA of the CDR3: TGTGCCAGCAGTCTAGGGACAGGGGAATTAAATCAGCCCCAGCATTTT. Its translation: CASSLGTGELNQPQHF. This chain links TRBV12-3 or TRBV12-4 with TRBJ1-5, with 10 nucleotides matching TRBD1. The CDR3 totals 16 residues. J gave up 4 bases and V 5 bases, and 8 bases lay outside the gene matches.

The genes are TRBV7-9 and TRBJ2-7, with D possibly matching TRBD1 (5 bases). There are 16 residues in the CDR3. Trimming left V 2 bases short and J 3 bases short, with 17 bases between. CDR1 is SEHNR and CDR2 is FQNEAQ in the germline V gene (reference sequence). The CDR3 sequence is CASSLILLGPDYEQYF. The CDR3 bases are TGTGCCAGCAGCTTAATTTTGCTGGGGCCGGACTACGAGCAGTACTTC.

The sample holds a few counts of this clonotype. The chain is built from TRBV5-1 and TRBJ1-1, with D possibly being TRBD1 (6 bases). CDR1 and CDR2 (germline): SGHRS, YFSETQ. This CDR3 spans 14 amino acids. With 4 bases removed from V and 3 bases from J, the gap between germline ends came to 13 bases. The CDR3 sequence: CASSTRGGHTEAFF. CDR3 sequence (DNA): TGCGCCAGCAGCACCAGGGGAGGACACACTGAAGCTTTCTTT.

J is TRBJ2-3 and V is TRBV20-1; unclear D gene. V shed 3 bases and J shed 2 bases, with 9 bases lying between them. The CDR3 loop spans 13 amino acids. The V gene's germline CDR1 is DFQATT and CDR2 SNEGSKA (reference sequence). CDR3 in amino acids: CSARYLATDTQYF. The CDR3 DNA follows: TGCAGTGCTAGGTATCTGGCCACAGATACGCAGTATTTT.

This clonotype was counted many times. The CDR3 loop reads CASSSGTGRNYGYTF. In nucleotides, the CDR3 is TGTGCCAGCAGTTCGGGGACAGGGAGAAACTATGGCTACACCTTC. The V gene is TRBV12-3 or TRBV12-4, the J gene TRBJ1-2; 9 bases fit TRBD1. The CDR3 sequence is 15 residues long. V was pared by 4 bases and J by 2 bases, with 5 bases of the junction left unmatched.

This clonotype was seen a handful of times. The chain recombines TRBV29-1 with TRBJ2-1; 9 positions match TRBD1. CDR3 length: 12 amino acids. The junction had 4 bases not matched to a gene; V was cut back by 6 bases and J by 7 bases. CDR1 is SQVTM, CDR2 ANQGSEA, per germline. For the CDR3, the DNA is TGCAGCGTCAACAGGGGGCAGAATGAGCAGTTCTTC. As protein: CSVNRGQNEQFF.

The gene calls are TRBV12-5 and TRBJ1-1, with a possible D match to TRBD1 (6 bases). Trimming cost V 9 bases and J 4 bases, with 18 bases left between them. Germline CDR1 is LGHNT and CDR2 is FRNRAP. The CDR3 covers 14 residues. CDR3 bases: TGTGCTAGCCATTTTGGGGGAGGGGGCACTGAAGCTTTCTTT. Protein product: CASHFGGGGTEAFF.

The genes are TRBV29-1 and TRBJ1-1, with 7 bases that match TRBD1. CDR3 size: 11 residues. In germline, CDR1 is SQVTM, CDR2 ANQGSEA. Losses at the gene ends were 5 bases for V and 6 bases for J; bases not matched to a gene: 3. In DNA, the CDR3 is TGCAGCGTTCGACAGGGCGCTGAAGCTTTCTTT. This encodes CSVRQGAEAFF. Supplemented by reference TRBV29-1 and TRBJ1-1, the full variable domain reads SAVISQKPSRDICQRGTSLTIQCQVDSQVTMMFWYRQQPGQSLTLIATANQGSEATYESGFVIDKFPISRPNLTFSTLTVSNMSPEDSSIYLCSVRQGAEAFFGQGTRLTVV.

This clonotype was picked up many times. The chain joins TRBV5-1 to TRBJ1-5, with D possibly TRBD1 on 6 matching bases. Between the trimmed V and J ends, which lost 1 base and 2 bases, there was a span of 10 bases. The CDR3 is 15 amino acids. Germline CDR1 and CDR2: SGHRS and YFSETQ. CDR3 coding DNA: TGCGCCAGCAGCTTGTCAGGGGCGGGCAATCAGCCCCAGCATTTT. Its protein product is CASSLSGAGNQPQHF.

The chain recombines TRBV20-1 with TRBJ1-1, with D hard to call. CDR3 length: 15 residues. Germline values: CDR1 DFQATT, CDR2 SNEGSKA (reference sequence). The ends were cut back, 3 bases at V and 0 bases at J, with 14 bases in the middle. The CDR3 is CSASGGRRVNTEAFF. Written as DNA, the CDR3 is TGCAGTGCTAGCGGCGGTAGGAGGGTGAACACTGAAGCTTTCTTT.

The chain uses TRBV18 and TRBJ1-1; the D gene is possibly TRBD1 (5 bases). Trimming stripped 3 bases from V and 14 bases from J, with 16 bases between. Germline-derived CDR1 and CDR2 are KGHSH and LQKENI. This CDR3 spans 12 amino acids. As DNA, the CDR3 is TGTGCCAGCTCACCCTGGGGGACGGACGGCTTCTTT. It is translated as CASSPWGTDGFF.